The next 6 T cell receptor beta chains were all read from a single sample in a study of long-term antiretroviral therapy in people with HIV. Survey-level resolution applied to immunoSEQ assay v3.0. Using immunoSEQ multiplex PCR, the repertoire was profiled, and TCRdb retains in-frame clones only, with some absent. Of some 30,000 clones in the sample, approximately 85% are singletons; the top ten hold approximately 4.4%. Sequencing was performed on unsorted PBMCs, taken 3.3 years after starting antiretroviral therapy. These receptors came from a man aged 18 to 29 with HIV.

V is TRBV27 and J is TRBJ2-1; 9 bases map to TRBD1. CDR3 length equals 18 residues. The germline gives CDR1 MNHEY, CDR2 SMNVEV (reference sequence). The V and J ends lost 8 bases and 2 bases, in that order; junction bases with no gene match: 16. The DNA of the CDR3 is TGTGCCAGCCCCCAGGACAGGGGTGTGTCCCGAACCTACAATGAGCAGTTCTTC. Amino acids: CASPQDRGVSRTYNEQFF.

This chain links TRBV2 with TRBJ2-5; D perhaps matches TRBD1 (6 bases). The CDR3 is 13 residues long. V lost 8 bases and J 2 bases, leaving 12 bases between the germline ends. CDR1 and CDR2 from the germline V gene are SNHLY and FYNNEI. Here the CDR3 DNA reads TGTGCCAGCGAAGGGACACGGCAAGAGACCCAGTACTTC. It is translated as CASEGTRQETQYF.

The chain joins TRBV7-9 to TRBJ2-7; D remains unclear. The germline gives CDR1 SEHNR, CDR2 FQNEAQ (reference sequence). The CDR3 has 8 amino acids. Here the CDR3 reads CARYRSSV. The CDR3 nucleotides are TGTGCCAGGTATAGAAGTTCGGTC.

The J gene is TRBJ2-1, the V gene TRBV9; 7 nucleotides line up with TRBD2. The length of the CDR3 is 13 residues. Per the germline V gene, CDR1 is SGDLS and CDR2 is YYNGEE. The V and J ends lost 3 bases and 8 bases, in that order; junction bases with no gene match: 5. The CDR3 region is CASSGGGYDEQFF. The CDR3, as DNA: TGTGCCAGCAGCGGGGGAGGGTACGATGAGCAGTTCTTC.

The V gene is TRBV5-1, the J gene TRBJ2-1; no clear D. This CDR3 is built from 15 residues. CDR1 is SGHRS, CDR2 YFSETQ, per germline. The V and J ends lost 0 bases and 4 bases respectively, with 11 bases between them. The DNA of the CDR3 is TGCGCCAGCAGCTTGGGGGCAGGAGCATACAATGAGCAGTTCTTC. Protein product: CASSLGAGAYNEQFF. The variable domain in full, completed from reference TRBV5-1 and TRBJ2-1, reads KAGVTQTPRYLIKTRGQQVTLSCSPISGHRSVSWYQQTPGQGLQFLFEYFSETQRNKGNFPGRFSGRQFSNSRSEMNVSTLELGDSALYLCASSLGAGAYNEQFFGPGTRLTVL.

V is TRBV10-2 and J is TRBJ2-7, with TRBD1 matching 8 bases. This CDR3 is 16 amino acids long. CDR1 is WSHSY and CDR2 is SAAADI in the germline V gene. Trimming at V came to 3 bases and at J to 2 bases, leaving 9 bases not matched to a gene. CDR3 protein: CASSDLDREIAYEQYF. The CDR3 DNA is TGCGCCAGCAGTGACCTGGACAGGGAAATTGCCTACGAGCAGTACTTC.